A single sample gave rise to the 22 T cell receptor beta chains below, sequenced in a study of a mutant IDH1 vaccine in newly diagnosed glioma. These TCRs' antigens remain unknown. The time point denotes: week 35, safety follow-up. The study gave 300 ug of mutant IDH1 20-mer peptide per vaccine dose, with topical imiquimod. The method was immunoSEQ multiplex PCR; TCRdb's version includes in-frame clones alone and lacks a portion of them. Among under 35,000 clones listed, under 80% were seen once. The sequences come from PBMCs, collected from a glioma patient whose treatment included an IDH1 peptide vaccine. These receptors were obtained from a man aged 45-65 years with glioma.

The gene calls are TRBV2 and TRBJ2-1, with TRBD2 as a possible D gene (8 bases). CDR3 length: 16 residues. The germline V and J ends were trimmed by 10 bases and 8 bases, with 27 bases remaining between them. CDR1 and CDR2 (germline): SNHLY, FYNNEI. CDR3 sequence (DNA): TGTGCCACGTCCGACAGGGAAAGCGGGAGTTTGGATGAGCAGTTCTTC. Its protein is CATSDRESGSLDEQFF.

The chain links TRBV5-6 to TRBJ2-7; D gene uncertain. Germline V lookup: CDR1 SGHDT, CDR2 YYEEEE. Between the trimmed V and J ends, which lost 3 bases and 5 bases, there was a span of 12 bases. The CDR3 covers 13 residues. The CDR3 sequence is CASSSGVDDEQYF. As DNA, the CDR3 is TGTGCCAGCAGCTCCGGAGTTGACGACGAGCAGTACTTC.

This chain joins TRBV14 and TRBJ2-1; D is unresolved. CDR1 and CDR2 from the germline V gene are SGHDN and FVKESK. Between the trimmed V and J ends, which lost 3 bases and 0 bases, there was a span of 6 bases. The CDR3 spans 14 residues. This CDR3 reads CASSQVYSYNEQFF. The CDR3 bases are TGTGCCAGCAGCCAGGTGTACTCCTACAATGAGCAGTTCTTC.

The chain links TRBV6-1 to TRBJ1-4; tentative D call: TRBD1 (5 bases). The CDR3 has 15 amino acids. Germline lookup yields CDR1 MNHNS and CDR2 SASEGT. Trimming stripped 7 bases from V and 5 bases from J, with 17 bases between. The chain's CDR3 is CASITNRILNEKLFF. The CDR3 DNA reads TGTGCCAGCATTACTAACAGGATCCTAAATGAAAAACTGTTTTTT.

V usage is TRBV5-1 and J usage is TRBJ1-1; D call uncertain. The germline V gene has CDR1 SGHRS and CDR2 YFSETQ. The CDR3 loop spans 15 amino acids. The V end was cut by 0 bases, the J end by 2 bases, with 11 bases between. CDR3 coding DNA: TGCGCCAGCAGCTTGGAATCGGTGTTAAACACTGAAGCTTTCTTT. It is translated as CASSLESVLNTEAFF.

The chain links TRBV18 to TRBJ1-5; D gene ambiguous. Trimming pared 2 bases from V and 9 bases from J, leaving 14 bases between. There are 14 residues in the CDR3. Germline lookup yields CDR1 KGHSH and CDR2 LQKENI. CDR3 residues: CASSPEKSTPPQHF. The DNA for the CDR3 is TGTGCCAGCTCACCAGAGAAGTCGACCCCGCCCCAGCATTTT.

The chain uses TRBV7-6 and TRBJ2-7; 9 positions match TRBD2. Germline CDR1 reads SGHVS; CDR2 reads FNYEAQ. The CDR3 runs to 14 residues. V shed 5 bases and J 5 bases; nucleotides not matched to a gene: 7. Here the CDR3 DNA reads TGTGCCAGCAGCGCATCTAGCGGGATCAACGAGCAGTACTTC. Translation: CASSASSGINEQYF.

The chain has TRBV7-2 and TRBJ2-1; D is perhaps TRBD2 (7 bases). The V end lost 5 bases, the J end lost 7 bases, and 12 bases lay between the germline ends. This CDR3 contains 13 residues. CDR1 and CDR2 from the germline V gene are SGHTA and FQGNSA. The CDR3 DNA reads TGTGCCAGCAGCGGACTAGGGGGGAATGAGCAGTTCTTC. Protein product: CASSGLGGNEQFF. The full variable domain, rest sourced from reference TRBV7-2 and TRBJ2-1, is GAGVSQSPSNKVTEKGKDVELRCDPISGHTALYWYRQSLGQGLEFLIYFQGNSAPDKSGLPSDRFSAERTGGSVSTLTIQRTQQEDSAVYLCASSGLGGNEQFFGPGTRLTVL.

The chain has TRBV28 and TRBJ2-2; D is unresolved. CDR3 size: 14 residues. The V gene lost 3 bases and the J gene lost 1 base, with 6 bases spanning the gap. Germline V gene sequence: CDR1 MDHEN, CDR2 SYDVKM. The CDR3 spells CASSLWQNTGELFF. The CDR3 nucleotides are TGTGCCAGCAGTTTGTGGCAGAACACCGGGGAGCTGTTTTTT.

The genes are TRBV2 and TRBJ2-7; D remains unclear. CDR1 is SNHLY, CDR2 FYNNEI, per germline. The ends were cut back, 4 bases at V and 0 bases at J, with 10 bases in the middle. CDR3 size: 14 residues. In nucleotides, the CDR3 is TGTGCCAGCAGTGTACGACGGAGCTCCTACGAGCAGTACTTC. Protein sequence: CASSVRRSSYEQYF.

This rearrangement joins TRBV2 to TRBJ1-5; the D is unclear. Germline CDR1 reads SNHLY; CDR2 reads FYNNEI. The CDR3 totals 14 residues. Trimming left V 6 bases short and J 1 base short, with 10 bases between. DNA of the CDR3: TGTGCCAGCAGCGTGGATAGGAGCAATCAGCCCCAGCATTTT. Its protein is CASSVDRSNQPQHF.

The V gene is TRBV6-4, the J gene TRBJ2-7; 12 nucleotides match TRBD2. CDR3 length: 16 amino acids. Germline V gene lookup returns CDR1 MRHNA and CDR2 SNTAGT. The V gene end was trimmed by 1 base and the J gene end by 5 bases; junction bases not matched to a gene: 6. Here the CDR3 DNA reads TGTGCCAGCAGTGACTTCCTAGCGGGGGGGCCCCACGAGCAGTACTTC. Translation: CASSDFLAGGPHEQYF.

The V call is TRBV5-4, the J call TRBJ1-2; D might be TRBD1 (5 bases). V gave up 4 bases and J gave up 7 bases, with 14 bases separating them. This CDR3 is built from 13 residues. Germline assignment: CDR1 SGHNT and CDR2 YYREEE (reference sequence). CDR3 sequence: CASSSRQRTGYTF. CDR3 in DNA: TGTGCCAGCAGCAGCAGACAGAGAACTGGCTACACCTTC.

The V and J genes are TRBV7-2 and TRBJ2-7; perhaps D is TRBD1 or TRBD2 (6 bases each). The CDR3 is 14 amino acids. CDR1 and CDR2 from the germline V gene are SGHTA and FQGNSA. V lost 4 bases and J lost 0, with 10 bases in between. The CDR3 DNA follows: TGTGCCAGCAGCTCACAGGGAGGCTCCTACGAGCAGTACTTC. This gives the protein CASSSQGGSYEQYF.

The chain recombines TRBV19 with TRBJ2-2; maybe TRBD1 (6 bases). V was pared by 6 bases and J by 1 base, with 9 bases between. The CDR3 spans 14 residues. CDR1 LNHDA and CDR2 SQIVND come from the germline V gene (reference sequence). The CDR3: CASRPGQNTGELFF. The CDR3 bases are TGTGCCAGTAGGCCGGGACAGAACACCGGGGAGCTGTTTTTT.

The CDR3 region is CASSDRIPVAGGPSGELFF. CDR3 DNA sequence: TGTGCCAGCAGTGATCGAATCCCCGTAGCGGGGGGGCCGAGCGGGGAGCTGTTTTTT. The chain uses TRBV5-4 and TRBJ2-2; 11 bases line up with TRBD2. The CDR3 spans 19 residues. Unmatched junction bases numbered 19, after V lost 5 bases and J lost 7 bases. Germline V lookup: CDR1 SGHNT, CDR2 YYREEE (reference sequence).

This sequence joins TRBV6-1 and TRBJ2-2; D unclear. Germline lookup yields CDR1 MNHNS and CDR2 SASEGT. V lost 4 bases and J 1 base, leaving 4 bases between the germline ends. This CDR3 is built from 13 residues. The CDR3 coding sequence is TGTGCCAGCAGTGGCGGGAACACCGGGGAGCTGTTTTTT. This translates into CASSGGNTGELFF.

CDR3 loop: CASTTAGGMNTEAFF. The CDR3 bases are TGCGCCAGCACCACAGCGGGGGGGATGAACACTGAAGCTTTCTTT. The J gene is TRBJ1-1, the V gene TRBV4-1; tentative D call: TRBD1 (5 bases). The CDR3 consists of 15 residues. Trimming took off 7 bases at V and 0 bases at J, with 15 bases between the two ends. Germline lookup yields CDR1 MGHRA and CDR2 YSYEKL.

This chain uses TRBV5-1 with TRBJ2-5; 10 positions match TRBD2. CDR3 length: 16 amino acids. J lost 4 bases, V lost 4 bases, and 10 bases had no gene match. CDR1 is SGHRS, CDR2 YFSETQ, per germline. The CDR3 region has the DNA TGCGCCAGCAGCGAACCTAGCGGGAGCGGTGGAGAGACCCAGTACTTC. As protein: CASSEPSGSGGETQYF.

CDR3 protein: CASSQGRGWNTEAFF. The DNA of the CDR3 is TGTGCCAGCAGCCAAGGCAGGGGGTGGAACACTGAAGCTTTCTTT. The chain couples TRBV14 to TRBJ1-1; 7 bases are a match to TRBD1. Germline V gene sequence: CDR1 SGHDN, CDR2 FVKESK. V trimming: 1 base; J trimming: 1 base; junction bases outside the gene matches: 3. This CDR3 has 15 amino acids.

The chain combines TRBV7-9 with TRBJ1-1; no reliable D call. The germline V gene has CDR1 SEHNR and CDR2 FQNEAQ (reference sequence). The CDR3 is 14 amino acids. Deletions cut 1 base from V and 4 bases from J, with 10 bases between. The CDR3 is CASSLGSGPTEAFF. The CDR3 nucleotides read TGTGCCAGCAGCTTAGGATCTGGGCCCACTGAAGCTTTCTTT.

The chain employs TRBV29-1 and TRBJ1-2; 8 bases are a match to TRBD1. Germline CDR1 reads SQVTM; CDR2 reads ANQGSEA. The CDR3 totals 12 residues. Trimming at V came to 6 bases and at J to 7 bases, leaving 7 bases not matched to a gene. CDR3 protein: CSVGGQGAGYTF. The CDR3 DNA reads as TGCAGCGTCGGCGGACAGGGCGCTGGCTACACCTTC.